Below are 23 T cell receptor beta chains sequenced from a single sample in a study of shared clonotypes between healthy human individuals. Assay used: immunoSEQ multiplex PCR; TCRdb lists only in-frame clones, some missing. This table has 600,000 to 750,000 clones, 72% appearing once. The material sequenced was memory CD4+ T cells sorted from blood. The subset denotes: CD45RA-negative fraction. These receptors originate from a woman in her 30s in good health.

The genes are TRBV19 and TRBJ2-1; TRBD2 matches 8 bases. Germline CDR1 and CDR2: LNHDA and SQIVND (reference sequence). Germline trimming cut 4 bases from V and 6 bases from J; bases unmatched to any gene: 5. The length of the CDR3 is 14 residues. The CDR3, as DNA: TGTGCCAGTAGTAGCCTAGCGGGTATCAATGAGCAGTTCTTC. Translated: CASSSLAGINEQFF.

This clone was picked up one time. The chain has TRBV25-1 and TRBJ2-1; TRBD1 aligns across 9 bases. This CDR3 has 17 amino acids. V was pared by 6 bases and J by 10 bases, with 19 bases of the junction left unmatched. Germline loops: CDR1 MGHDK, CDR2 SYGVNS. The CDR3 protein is CASSQPRGQGPSQEQFF. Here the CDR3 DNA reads TGTGCCAGCAGCCAACCCCGAGGACAGGGGCCCTCCCAAGAGCAGTTCTTC.

The CDR3 protein is CASSPGPTADTQYF. The CDR3, as DNA: TGTGCCAGCAGCCCAGGTCCTACTGCAGATACGCAGTATTTT. The genes are TRBV7-2 and TRBJ2-3; no clear D. The V gene's germline CDR1 is SGHTA and CDR2 FQGNSA. V was clipped by 5 bases and J by 4 bases, with 13 bases between them. The CDR3 sequence is 14 residues long.

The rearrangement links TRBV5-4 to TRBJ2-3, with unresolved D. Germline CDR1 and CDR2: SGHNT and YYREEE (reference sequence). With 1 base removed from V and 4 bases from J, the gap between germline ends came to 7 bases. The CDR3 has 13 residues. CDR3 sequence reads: CASSLYAADTQYF. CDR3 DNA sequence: TGTGCCAGCAGCTTGTATGCGGCAGATACGCAGTATTTT.

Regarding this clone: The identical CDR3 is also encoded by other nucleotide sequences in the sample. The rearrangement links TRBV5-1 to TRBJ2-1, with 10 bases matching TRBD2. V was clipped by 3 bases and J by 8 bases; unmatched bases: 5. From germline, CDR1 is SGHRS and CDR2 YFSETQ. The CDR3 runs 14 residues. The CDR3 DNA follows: TGCGCCAGCAGCTCTAGCGGGAGTCTCGATGAGCAGTTCTTC. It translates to CASSSSGSLDEQFF.

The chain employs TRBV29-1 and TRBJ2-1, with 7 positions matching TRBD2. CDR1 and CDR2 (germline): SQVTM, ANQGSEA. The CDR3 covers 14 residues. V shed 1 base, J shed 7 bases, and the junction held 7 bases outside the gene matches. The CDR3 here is CSVEVSGNSNEQFF. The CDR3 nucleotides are TGCAGCGTTGAAGTCAGCGGGAACTCGAATGAGCAGTTCTTC.

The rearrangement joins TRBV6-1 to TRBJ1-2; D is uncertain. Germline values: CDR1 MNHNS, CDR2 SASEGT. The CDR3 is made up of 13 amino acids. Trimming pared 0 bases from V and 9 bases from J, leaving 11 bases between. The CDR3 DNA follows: TGTGCCAGCAGTGAAGCGGGCCGAGGGAGCTACACCTTC. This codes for CASSEAGRGSYTF.

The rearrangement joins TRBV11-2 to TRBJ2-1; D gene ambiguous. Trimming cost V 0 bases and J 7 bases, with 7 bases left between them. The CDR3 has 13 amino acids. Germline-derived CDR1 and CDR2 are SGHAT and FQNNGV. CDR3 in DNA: TGTGCCAGCAGCTTAGAGGGTCAGAATGAGCAGTTCTTC. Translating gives CASSLEGQNEQFF. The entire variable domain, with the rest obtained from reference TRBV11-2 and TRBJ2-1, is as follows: EAGVAQSPRYKIIEKRQSVAFWCNPISGHATLYWYQQILGQGPKLLIQFQNNGVVDDSQLPKDRFSAERLKGVDSTLKIQPAKLEDSAVYLCASSLEGQNEQFFGPGTRLTVL.

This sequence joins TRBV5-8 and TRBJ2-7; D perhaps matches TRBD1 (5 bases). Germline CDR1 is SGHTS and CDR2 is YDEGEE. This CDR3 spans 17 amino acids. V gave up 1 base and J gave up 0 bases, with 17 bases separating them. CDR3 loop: CASSLLLDTYSSYEQYF. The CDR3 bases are TGTGCCAGCAGCTTGTTATTGGACACCTACTCCTCCTACGAGCAGTACTTC.

CDR3 in amino acids: CASSLSVNYGYTF. CDR3 nucleotide sequence: TGTGCCAGCAGCTTATCAGTGAACTATGGCTACACCTTC. The chain uses TRBV5-5 and TRBJ1-2; D not certain. The V end lost 2 bases, the J end lost 2 bases, and 7 bases lay between the germline ends. CDR1 is SGHKS and CDR2 is YYEKEE in the germline V gene (reference sequence). The CDR3 is 13 residues long.

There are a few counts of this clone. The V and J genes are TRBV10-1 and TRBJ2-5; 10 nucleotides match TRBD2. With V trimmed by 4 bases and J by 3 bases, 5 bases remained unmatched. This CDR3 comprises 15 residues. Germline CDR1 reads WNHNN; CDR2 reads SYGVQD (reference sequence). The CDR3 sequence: CASSAASGREETQYF. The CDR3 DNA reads TGCGCCAGCAGTGCGGCTAGCGGGAGAGAAGAGACCCAGTACTTC.

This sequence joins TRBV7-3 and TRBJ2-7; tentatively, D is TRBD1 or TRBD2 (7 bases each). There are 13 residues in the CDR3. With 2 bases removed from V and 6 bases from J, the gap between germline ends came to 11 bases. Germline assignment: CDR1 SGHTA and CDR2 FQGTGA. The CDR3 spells CASSLQGEGEQYF. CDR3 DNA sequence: TGTGCCAGCAGCTTACAGGGGGAGGGCGAGCAGTACTTC.

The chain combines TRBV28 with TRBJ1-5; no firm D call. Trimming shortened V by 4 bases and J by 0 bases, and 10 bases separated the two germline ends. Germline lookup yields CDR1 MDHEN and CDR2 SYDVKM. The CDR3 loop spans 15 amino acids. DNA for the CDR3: TGTGCCAGCAGTTGGTTGTTTGGTAGCAATCAGCCCCAGCATTTT. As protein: CASSWLFGSNQPQHF.

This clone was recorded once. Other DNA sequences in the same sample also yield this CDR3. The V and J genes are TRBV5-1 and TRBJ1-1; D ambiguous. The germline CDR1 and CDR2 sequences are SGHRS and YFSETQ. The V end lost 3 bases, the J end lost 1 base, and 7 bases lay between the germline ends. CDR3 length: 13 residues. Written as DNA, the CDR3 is TGCGCCAGCAGCTCAGGAGAGAACACTGAAGCTTTCTTT. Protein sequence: CASSSGENTEAFF.

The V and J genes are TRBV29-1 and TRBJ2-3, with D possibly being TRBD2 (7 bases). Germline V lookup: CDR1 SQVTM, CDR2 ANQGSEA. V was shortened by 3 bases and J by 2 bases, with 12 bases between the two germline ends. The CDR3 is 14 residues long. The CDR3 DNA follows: TGCAGCGTTGATCGGGGGGCCTTCACAGATACGCAGTATTTT. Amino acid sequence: CSVDRGAFTDTQYF.

The DNA for the CDR3 is TGTGCCAGCAGCTCACTAGCGGGAACCCGTCACGAGCAGTACTTC. As protein: CASSSLAGTRHEQYF. V is TRBV7-2 and J is TRBJ2-7; 10 nucleotides agree with TRBD2. V dropped 4 bases and J dropped 5; count of bases not matched to a gene: 8. This CDR3 region has 15 residues. Germline loops: CDR1 SGHTA, CDR2 FQGNSA.

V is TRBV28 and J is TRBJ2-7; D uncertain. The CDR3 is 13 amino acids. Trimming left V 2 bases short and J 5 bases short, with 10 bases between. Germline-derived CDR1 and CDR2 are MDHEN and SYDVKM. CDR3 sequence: CASSLPVINEQYF. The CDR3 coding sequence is TGTGCCAGCAGTTTACCGGTAATCAACGAGCAGTACTTC.

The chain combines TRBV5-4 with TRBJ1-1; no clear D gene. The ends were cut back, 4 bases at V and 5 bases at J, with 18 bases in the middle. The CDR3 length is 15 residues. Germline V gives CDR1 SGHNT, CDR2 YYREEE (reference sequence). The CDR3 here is CASSDYRQAGTEAFF. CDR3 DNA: TGTGCCAGCAGCGACTACCGGCAGGCCGGGACTGAAGCTTTCTTT. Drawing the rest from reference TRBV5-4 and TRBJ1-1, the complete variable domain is ETGVTQSPTHLIKTRGQQVTLRCSSQSGHNTVSWYQQALGQGPQFIFQYYREEENGRGNFPPRFSGLQFPNYSSELNVNALELDDSALYLCASSDYRQAGTEAFFGQGTRLTVV.

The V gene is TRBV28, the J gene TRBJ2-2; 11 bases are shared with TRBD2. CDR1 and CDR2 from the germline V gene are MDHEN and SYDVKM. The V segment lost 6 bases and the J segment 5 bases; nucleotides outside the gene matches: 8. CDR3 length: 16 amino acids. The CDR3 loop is CASSYGLAGPTGELFF. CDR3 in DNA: TGTGCCAGCAGCTATGGACTAGCGGGTCCAACCGGGGAGCTGTTTTTT.

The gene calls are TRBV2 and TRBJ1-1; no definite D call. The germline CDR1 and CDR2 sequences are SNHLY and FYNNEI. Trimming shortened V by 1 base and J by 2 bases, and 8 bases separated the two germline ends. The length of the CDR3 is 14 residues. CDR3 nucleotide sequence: TGTGCCAGCAGTGAAGTCGTGGGTAACACTGAAGCTTTCTTT. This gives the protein CASSEVVGNTEAFF.

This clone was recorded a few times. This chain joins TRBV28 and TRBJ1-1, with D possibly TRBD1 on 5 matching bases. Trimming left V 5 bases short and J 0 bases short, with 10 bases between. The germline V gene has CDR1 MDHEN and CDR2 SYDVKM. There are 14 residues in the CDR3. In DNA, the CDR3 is TGTGCCAGCAGTCCCTACAGGATGAACACTGAAGCTTTCTTT. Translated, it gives CASSPYRMNTEAFF.

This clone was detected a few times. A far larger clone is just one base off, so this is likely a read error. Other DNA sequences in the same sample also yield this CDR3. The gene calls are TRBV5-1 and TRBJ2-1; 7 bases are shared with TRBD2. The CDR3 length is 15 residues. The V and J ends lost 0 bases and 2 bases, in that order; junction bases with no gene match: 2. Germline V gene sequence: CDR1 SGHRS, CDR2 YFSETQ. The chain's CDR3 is CASSLASGAYNEQFF. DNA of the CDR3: TGCGCCAGCAGCTTGGCAAGCGGGGCCTACAATGAGCAGTTCTTC.

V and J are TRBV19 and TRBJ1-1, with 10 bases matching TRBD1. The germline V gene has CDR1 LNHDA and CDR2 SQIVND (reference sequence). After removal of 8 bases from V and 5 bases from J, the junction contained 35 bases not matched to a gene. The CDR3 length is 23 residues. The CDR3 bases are TGTGCCAGTGCTTCCGGGACAGGGGTTTTCACAGGAGGATCCGAACTCTCGAGGACTGAAGCTTTCTTT. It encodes CASASGTGVFTGGSELSRTEAFF.